This T cell receptor beta chain appears in the sequencing data of a study of blood T cell repertoires in COVID-19. The CDR3 is made up of 15 amino acids. Germline V gene lookup returns CDR1 SGHDT and CDR2 YYEEEE. With 4 bases removed from V and 0 bases from J, the gap between germline ends came to 14 bases. Repertoires were generated with immunoSEQ multiplex PCR, while TCRdb's copy carries only in-frame clones and drops some. The sample carries some 120,000 clones, roughly 85% recorded once. The sample comprised peripheral blood. This TCR derives from a woman over 75 with COVID-19, enrolled during active disease. V is TRBV5-6 and J is TRBJ2-7; possibly TRBD1 for D (6 bases). CDR3 bases: TGTGCCAGCAGCCTGGAAATGACAGGCTCCTACGAGCAGTACTTC. Its protein product is CASSLEMTGSYEQYF.